The clone carrying this TCR beta chain was counted at least ten times. The CDR3 is made up of 14 amino acids. From germline, CDR1 is SGHTA and CDR2 FQGNSA. Trimming at V came to 6 bases and at J to 5 bases, leaving 8 bases not matched to a gene. MiXCR was run by TCRdb on the 5' RACE reads, yielding one entry per CDR3 protein. The table lists approximately 100,000 distinct CDR3 sequences, approximately 15% of them singletons. The data are from a study of T cells of healthy individuals. The sequence was obtained from a human donor in good health. The rearrangement links TRBV7-2 to TRBJ2-3; 7 positions agree with TRBD1. The CDR3: CASRGTARRDTQYF. The CDR3 region has the DNA TGTGCCAGCAGAGGGACAGCCAGACGAGATACGCAGTATTTT.